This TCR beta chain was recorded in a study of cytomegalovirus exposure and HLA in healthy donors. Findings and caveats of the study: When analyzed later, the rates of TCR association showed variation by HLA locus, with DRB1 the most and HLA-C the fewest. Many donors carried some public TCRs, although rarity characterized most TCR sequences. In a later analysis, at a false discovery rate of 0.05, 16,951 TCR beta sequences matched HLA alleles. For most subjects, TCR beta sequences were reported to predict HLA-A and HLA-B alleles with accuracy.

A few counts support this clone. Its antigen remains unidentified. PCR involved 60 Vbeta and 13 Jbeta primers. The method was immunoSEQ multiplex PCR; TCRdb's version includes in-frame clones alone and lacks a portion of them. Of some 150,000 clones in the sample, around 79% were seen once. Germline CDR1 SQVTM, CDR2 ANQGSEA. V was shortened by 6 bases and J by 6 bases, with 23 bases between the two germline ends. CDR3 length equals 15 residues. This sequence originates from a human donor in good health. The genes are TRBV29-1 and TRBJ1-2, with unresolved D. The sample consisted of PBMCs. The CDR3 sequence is CSVTSSEGAWNGYTF. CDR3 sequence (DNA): TGCAGCGTCACATCAAGTGAGGGAGCTTGGAATGGCTACACCTTC.